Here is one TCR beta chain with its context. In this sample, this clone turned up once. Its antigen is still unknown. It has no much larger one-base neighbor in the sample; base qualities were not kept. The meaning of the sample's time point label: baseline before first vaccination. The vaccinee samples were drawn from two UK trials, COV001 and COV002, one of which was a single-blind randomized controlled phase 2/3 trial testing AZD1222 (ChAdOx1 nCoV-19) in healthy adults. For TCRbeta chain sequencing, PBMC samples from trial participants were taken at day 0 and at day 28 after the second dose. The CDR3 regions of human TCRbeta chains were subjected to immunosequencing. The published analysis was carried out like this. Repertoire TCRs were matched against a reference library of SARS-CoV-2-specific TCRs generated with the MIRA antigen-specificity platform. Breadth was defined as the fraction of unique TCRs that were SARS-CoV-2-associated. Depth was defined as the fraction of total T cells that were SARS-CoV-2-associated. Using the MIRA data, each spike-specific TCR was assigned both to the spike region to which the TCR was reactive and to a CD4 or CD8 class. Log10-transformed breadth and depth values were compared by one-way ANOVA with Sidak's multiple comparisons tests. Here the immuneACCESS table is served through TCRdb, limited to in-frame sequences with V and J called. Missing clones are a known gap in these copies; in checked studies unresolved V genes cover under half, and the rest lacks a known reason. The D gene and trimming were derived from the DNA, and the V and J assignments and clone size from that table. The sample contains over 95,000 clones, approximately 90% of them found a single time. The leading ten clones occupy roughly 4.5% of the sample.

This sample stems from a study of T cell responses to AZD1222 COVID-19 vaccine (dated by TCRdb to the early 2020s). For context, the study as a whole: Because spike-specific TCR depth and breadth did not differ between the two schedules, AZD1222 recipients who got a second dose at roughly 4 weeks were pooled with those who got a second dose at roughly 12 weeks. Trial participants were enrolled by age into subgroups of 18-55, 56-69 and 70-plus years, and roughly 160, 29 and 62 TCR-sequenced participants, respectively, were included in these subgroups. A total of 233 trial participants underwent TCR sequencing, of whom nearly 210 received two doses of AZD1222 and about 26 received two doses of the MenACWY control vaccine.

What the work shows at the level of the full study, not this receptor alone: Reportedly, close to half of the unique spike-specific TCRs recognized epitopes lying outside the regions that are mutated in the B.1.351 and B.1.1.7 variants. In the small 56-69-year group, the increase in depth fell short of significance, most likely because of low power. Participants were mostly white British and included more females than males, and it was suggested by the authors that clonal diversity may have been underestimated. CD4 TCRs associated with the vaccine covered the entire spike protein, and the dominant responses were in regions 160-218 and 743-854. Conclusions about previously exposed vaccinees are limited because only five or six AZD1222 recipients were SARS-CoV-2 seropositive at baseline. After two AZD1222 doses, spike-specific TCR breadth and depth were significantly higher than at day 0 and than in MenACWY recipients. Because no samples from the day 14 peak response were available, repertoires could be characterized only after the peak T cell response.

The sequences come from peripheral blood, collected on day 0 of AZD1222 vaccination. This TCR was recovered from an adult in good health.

Here is the DNA: TGTGCCAGCAGTGTTAAAGAGACCCAGTACTTC. The resulting protein is CASSVKETQYF. The chain links TRBV2 with TRBJ2-5; no confident D gene assignment can be made. The CDR3 holds 11 amino acids from the cysteine to the phenylalanine. Only CDR3 DNA remains: 33 bases, in frame from the first base. A distance of 3 bases separates the germline ends of V and J, which lose 4 bases and 3 bases respectively. CDR1 SNHLY and CDR2 FYNNEI are derived from the germline V gene.